This T cell receptor (beta chain) came from a study of monozygotic twins with inflammatory bowel disease. General study results and limits: IBD-affected twins scored below their healthy co-twins in TCRbeta diversity (inverse Simpson).

CDR3 size: 13 residues. Germline V gene data show CDR1 as SGHTA and CDR2 as FQGNSA. For this clonotype: Its antigen is undetermined.

Every TCR library consumed approximately 3,500 ng of total RNA. TCRdb re-called the 5' RACE reads and gives one entry per CDR3 protein, without DNA. The listing contains some 210,000 distinct CDR3 sequences. The material sequenced was blood. V usage is TRBV7-2 and J usage is TRBJ1-1; TCRdb lists TRBD1, though no DNA is available to test this call. This TCR was sampled from a human donor with ulcerative colitis or Crohn's disease, or a healthy co-twin of an affected twin (not recorded which). CDR3 region: CASSLEGQGEAFF.